Sequencing of this TCR beta chain was carried out in a study of ipilimumab plus nivolumab after autologous stem cell transplantation. Turning to the study itself: Typical patient got roughly five ipilimumab doses and about eight nivolumab doses (median). Study-level results: Authors suggest TCR repertoire, Treg phenotype and gut microbiota support further study.

The data were produced by immunoSEQ multiplex PCR, yet TCRdb's version contains in-frame clones alone and is incomplete. The sample holds about 9,800 clones, roughly three quarters seen once. Checkpoint therapy with ipilimumab 1 mg/kg began 14 to 28 days after transplant. Through week 26, nivolumab 3 mg/kg IV was given weeks 1, 4, 7, 10, then biweekly. Notes on this clone: Its antigen is still unknown.

This CDR3 region has 17 residues. The germline V gene encodes CDR1 MNHEY and CDR2 SMNVEV (reference sequence). Deletions cut 5 bases from V and 6 bases from J, with 24 bases between. Sequencing was performed on PBMCs, taken in a trial of ipilimumab plus nivolumab as post-transplant consolidation. The clonotype originates from a female donor with multiple myeloma. The rearrangement joins TRBV27 to TRBJ2-3; the D gene is possibly TRBD2 (5 bases). In DNA, the CDR3 is TGTGCCAGCAGTGGGGTACAGAGACTAATGTGGGTGGATACGCAGTATTTT. Amino acid sequence: CASSGVQRLMWVDTQYF.